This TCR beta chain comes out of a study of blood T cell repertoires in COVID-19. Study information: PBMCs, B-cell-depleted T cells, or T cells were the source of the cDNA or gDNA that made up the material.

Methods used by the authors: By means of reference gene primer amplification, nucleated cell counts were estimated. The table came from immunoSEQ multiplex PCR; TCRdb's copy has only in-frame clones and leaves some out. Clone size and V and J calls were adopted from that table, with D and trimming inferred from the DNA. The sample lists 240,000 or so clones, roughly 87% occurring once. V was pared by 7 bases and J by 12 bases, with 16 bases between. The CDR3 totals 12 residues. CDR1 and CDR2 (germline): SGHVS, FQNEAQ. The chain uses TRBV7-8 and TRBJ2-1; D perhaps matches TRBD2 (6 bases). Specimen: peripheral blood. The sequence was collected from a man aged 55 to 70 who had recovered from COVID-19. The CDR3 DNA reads TGTGCCAGCACCACTCCCGGGGGATCGCAGTTCTTC. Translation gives CASTTPGGSQFF.